The present T cell receptor beta chain was sequenced within a study of T-cell memory formation after mild COVID-19. Each CDR3 protein gets one entry after TCRdb re-called the 5' RACE reads with MiXCR. The sample has more than 250,000 distinct CDR3 sequences, about 16% seen once. Trimming removed 6 bases from V and 9 bases from J; junction bases left unmatched: 7. This CDR3 has 15 residues. This TCR came from a man between 18 and 35 years old who had mild COVID-19 (a few samples of this study predate the infection). Cell type and time point are not known. The specimen was PBMCs or a T cell subset sorted from them (not recorded which). This chain uses TRBV12-3 or TRBV12-4 with TRBJ2-1; 14 bases fit TRBD2. CDR3 residues: CASSLTSGGDSEQFF. CDR3 coding DNA: TGTGCCAGCAGCCTGACTAGCGGGGGGGATAGTGAGCAGTTCTTC.